Listed here are 15 T cell receptor beta chains from one sample, sequenced in a study of shared clonotypes between healthy human individuals. TCRdb's copy holds only in-frame clones and misses some; the assay was immunoSEQ multiplex PCR. Of more than 400,000 clones in the sample, 90% to 96% were seen once. Input material: naive CD4+ T cells sorted from blood. Indicated subset: CD45RA+ positively selected. These receptors were taken from a woman in her 30s in good health.

The chain joins TRBV6-1 to TRBJ2-2, with 9 bases aligning to TRBD1. CDR1 MNHNS and CDR2 SASEGT come from the germline V gene. The junction had 9 bases not matched to a gene; V was cut back by 7 bases and J by 6 bases. The CDR3 consists of 15 residues. The CDR3, as DNA: TGTGCCAGCACCTGGACAGGGGAAGTGTCCGGGGAGCTGTTTTTT. It translates to CASTWTGEVSGELFF.

V gene TRBV10-2 combines with J gene TRBJ2-2, with D maybe TRBD2 (6 bases). The CDR3 is made up of 17 amino acids. In germline, CDR1 is WSHSY, CDR2 SAAADI. The ends were cut back, 2 bases at V and 0 bases at J, with 13 bases in the middle. CDR3 residues: CASSEGWGLANTGELFF. In DNA, the CDR3 is TGCGCCAGCAGTGAGGGTTGGGGACTGGCGAACACCGGGGAGCTGTTTTTT.

The rearrangement uses TRBV14 and TRBJ1-1; 7 bases fit TRBD1. V lost 6 bases and J lost 5; bases outside the gene matches: 6. Germline V CDR1 and CDR2: SGHDN, FVKESK. The CDR3 consists of 13 residues. DNA of the CDR3: TGTGCCAGCAGTACAGGGGTTTGGACTGAAGCTTTCTTT. Translating gives CASSTGVWTEAFF.

This clone was seen once. The J gene is TRBJ2-5, the V gene TRBV29-1; 7 bases are a match to TRBD2. The V gene's germline CDR1 is SQVTM and CDR2 ANQGSEA. The CDR3 length is 14 residues. The J segment lost 1 base and the V segment lost 8 bases, leaving 10 bases of the junction unmatched. CDR3 sequence: CSHRPSGFQETQYF. The CDR3 DNA follows: TGCAGCCATAGGCCTAGCGGATTCCAAGAGACCCAGTACTTC.

The chain recombines TRBV19 with TRBJ2-1; 13 nucleotides agree with TRBD2. After removal of 6 bases from V and 10 bases from J, the junction contained 9 bases not matched to a gene. The germline gives CDR1 LNHDA, CDR2 SQIVND (reference sequence). The CDR3 is made up of 15 amino acids. In DNA form, the CDR3 reads TGTGCCAGTAGGCAGAGGACTAGCGGGAGCGGAGAGCAGTTCTTC. Translated, it gives CASRQRTSGSGEQFF.

This clone was seen just once. One junction end disagrees with the germline gene, perhaps due to a read error. The chain carries TRBV11-2 and TRBJ1-2; D may be TRBD1 (6 bases). The CDR3 contains 14 residues. Germline CDR1 SGHAT, CDR2 FQNNGV. The CDR3 bases are TGTGCCAGCAACTTAGAGGCAGGGGCCTATGGCTACACCTTC. As protein: CASNLEAGAYGYTF.

This clone was seen only once. The chain employs TRBV29-1 and TRBJ2-1; D is undetermined. The CDR3 loop spans 13 amino acids. V was cut by 4 bases and J by 3 bases, with 10 bases left in between. Germline V CDR1 and CDR2: SQVTM, ANQGSEA. CDR3 DNA: TGCAGCGTTGCCCCCCAGTTCTACAATGAGCAGTTCTTC. It yields the protein CSVAPQFYNEQFF.

The chain couples TRBV19 to TRBJ1-3, with D unclear. This CDR3 has 14 amino acids. Trimming took 4 bases from V and 7 from J, leaving 14 bases between them. Germline V gives CDR1 LNHDA, CDR2 SQIVND (reference sequence). In DNA, the CDR3 is TGTGCCAGTAGTAGTGAAATGAAGTGGAACACCATATATTTT. Translating it yields CASSSEMKWNTIYF.

Concerning this clone itself: One end of the junction fails to match germline, which may point to a read error. The rearrangement links TRBV28 to TRBJ1-1; the D is unclear. The CDR3 covers 15 residues. Per the germline V gene, CDR1 is MDHEN and CDR2 is SYDVKM. The DNA for the CDR3 is TGTGCCAGCAGCCCCCTGACGGACCCGAACGCTGAAGCTTTCTTT. Encoded protein: CASSPLTDPNAEAFF.

V is TRBV7-2 and J is TRBJ2-1; no definite D call. The germline V gene has CDR1 SGHTA and CDR2 FQGNSA. CDR3 size: 16 residues. Trimming shortened V by 5 bases and J by 0 bases, and 14 bases separated the two germline ends. CDR3 in amino acids: CASSRADAASYNEQFF. Here the CDR3 DNA reads TGTGCCAGCAGCCGGGCGGATGCCGCCTCCTACAATGAGCAGTTCTTC. Using reference TRBV7-2 and TRBJ2-1 for the parts outside the CDR3, the full variable domain is GAGVSQSPSNKVTEKGKDVELRCDPISGHTALYWYRQSLGQGLEFLIYFQGNSAPDKSGLPSDRFSAERTGGSVSTLTIQRTQQEDSAVYLCASSRADAASYNEQFFGPGTRLTVL.

Comment on this clone: Other DNA sequences in this sample translate to the same CDR3. V usage is TRBV6-1 and J usage is TRBJ1-2; no reliable D call. The CDR3 contains 16 residues. The V gene lost 0 bases and the J gene lost 2 bases, with 13 bases spanning the gap. Germline loops: CDR1 MNHNS, CDR2 SASEGT. The CDR3 DNA sequence: TGTGCCAGCAGTGAAGCGCTTGGCAGGCTGAACTATGGCTACACCTTC. It codes for CASSEALGRLNYGYTF.

V is TRBV18 and J is TRBJ2-7; D may be TRBD2 (6 bases). Trimming cost V 0 bases and J 3 bases, with 12 bases left between them. CDR1 and CDR2 from the germline V gene are KGHSH and LQKENI. This CDR3 has 15 amino acids. CDR3 DNA: TGTGCCAGCTCACCACCTACCGGGGGACGCTACGAGCAGTACTTC. Its translation is CASSPPTGGRYEQYF.

This sequence joins TRBV20-1 and TRBJ1-1, with D uncertain. Trimming shortened V by 1 base and J by 9 bases, and 9 bases separated the two germline ends. The CDR3 consists of 11 residues. Germline assignment: CDR1 DFQATT and CDR2 SNEGSKA (reference sequence). The CDR3 protein is CSARVGRQAFF. The DNA of the CDR3 is TGCAGTGCTAGAGTGGGCAGGCAAGCTTTCTTT.

The sample holds one count of this clone. The V gene is TRBV19, the J gene TRBJ1-1; TRBD1 agrees at 7 bases. J was trimmed by 5 bases and V by 5 bases; bases with no gene match: 11. Germline V gives CDR1 LNHDA, CDR2 SQIVND (reference sequence). The CDR3 loop spans 15 amino acids. The CDR3, as DNA: TGTGCCAGTAGTGACGGGACAGCTATGAGGACTGAAGCTTTCTTT. Translation: CASSDGTAMRTEAFF. The full variable domain, completed using reference TRBV19 and TRBJ1-1, is DGGITQSPKYLFRKEGQNVTLSCEQNLNHDAMYWYRQDPGQGLRLIYYSQIVNDFQKGDIAEGYSVSREKKESFPLTVTSAQKNPTAFYLCASSDGTAMRTEAFFGQGTRLTVV.

The chain employs TRBV5-1 and TRBJ1-1; D ambiguous. The CDR3 runs to 16 residues. The germline V gene has CDR1 SGHRS and CDR2 YFSETQ. Trimming took 0 bases from V and 1 from J, leaving 13 bases between them. CDR3 coding DNA: TGCGCCAGCAGCTTGGGGAGCGTCCGAGCGAACACTGAAGCTTTCTTT. This codes for CASSLGSVRANTEAFF.